This TCR beta chain derives from a study of cytomegalovirus exposure and HLA in healthy donors. Study overall: The approximately 130 validation repertoires and the roughly 680 first-cohort repertoires shared a platform, a later analysis reported.

The donors were members of the validation cohort, which comprised 120 subjects and was separate from the first cohort of more than 500 subjects. Repertoires were generated with immunoSEQ multiplex PCR, while TCRdb's copy carries only in-frame clones and drops some. The sample consists of 140,000 to 150,000 clones, about 95% of them appearing once. CDR1 is SGHDT and CDR2 is YYEEEE in the germline V gene. V lost 3 bases, J lost 3 bases, and 4 bases lay in between. The CDR3 sequence is 12 residues long. This clone was recorded once. As yet, its antigen is unknown. Notes on the study in general: The study designated 160 or so TCR beta chains cytomegalovirus-associated. The TCR clusters that emerged in the first cohort tended, a later analysis found, to co-occur in the 120 validation repertoires.

V and J are TRBV5-6 and TRBJ2-1; D gene ambiguous. The sequence came from a man younger than 30 in good health and CMV-seropositive. The sequenced sample consisted of PBMCs. The CDR3 sequence is CASSSGYNEQFF. The CDR3 DNA reads TGTGCCAGCAGCTCGGGCTACAATGAGCAGTTCTTC.